The 19 T cell receptor beta chains in this list originate from one sample, sequenced in a study of T-cell reconstitution after alpha-beta-depleted transplantation in children. Molecular barcoding with unique molecular identifiers was used for the TCRbeta library. A single record per CDR3 protein comes from TCRdb applying MiXCR to the PCR reads. In the table there are 150,000 to 200,000 distinct CDR3 sequences, about 14% of which are singletons. Sequencing was performed on PBMCs from the stem cell graft donor, taken from the stem cell graft. Source of these receptors: a human donor who donated a stem cell graft to a child with acute lymphoblastic leukemia.

Many counts were recorded for this clonotype. Here the CDR3 reads CASSPLESPETQYF. CDR3 nucleotides: TGTGCCAGCTCGCCCTTAGAGTCCCCGGAGACCCAGTACTTC. The chain is built from TRBV18 and TRBJ2-5; D is unresolved. CDR1 and CDR2 from the germline V gene are KGHSH and LQKENI. Between the trimmed V and J ends, which lost 6 bases and 5 bases, there was a span of 16 bases. This CDR3 contains 14 residues.

This clonotype has at least ten counts. An end of the junction differs from the germline gene, which may be a read error. This chain joins TRBV5-1 and TRBJ2-3; perhaps TRBD2 as D (6 bases). Germline loops: CDR1 SGHRS, CDR2 YFSETQ. The CDR3 totals 16 residues. The CDR3 region is CASTLGGGIGTDTQYF. The CDR3 DNA sequence: TGCGCCAGCACCTTGGGTGGAGGGATCGGCACAGATACGCAGTATTTT.

This clonotype was seen many times. The chain is built from TRBV5-1 and TRBJ2-1; 10 bases map to TRBD2. With V trimmed by 6 bases and J by 4 bases, 4 bases remained unmatched. Germline loops: CDR1 SGHRS, CDR2 YFSETQ. The CDR3 has 14 residues. CDR3 sequence: CASTGLADYNEQFF. In DNA, the CDR3 is TGCGCCAGCACCGGACTAGCGGATTACAATGAGCAGTTCTTC.

The chain employs TRBV28 and TRBJ1-2; maybe TRBD1 (6 bases). The CDR3 is made up of 15 amino acids. CDR1 is MDHEN and CDR2 is SYDVKM in the germline V gene. V was pared by 6 bases and J by 0 bases, with 14 bases between. The CDR3 sequence: CASRDSGVPNYGYTF. The CDR3 DNA reads TGTGCCAGCAGGGACTCAGGGGTCCCTAACTATGGCTACACCTTC.

At least ten counts were recorded for this clonotype. CDR3 DNA sequence: TGTGCCAGCAGGCGCGGGGTCCGGGACTACCGCACAGATACGCAGTATTTT. Amino acid sequence: CASRRGVRDYRTDTQYF. This sequence joins TRBV11-2 and TRBJ2-3, with 7 bases lining up with TRBD2. The V gene end was trimmed by 6 bases and the J gene end by 1 base; junction bases not matched to a gene: 13. Germline V gene lookup returns CDR1 SGHAT and CDR2 FQNNGV. The CDR3 is 17 amino acids.

V gene TRBV24-1 combines with J gene TRBJ2-3; 9 positions agree with TRBD1. The CDR3 sequence is 15 residues long. Germline loops: CDR1 KGHDR, CDR2 SFDVKD. Unmatched junction bases numbered 4, after V lost 3 bases and J lost 4 bases. CDR3 loop: CATSDRDREADTQYF. The CDR3 nucleotides are TGTGCCACCAGTGATAGGGACAGGGAAGCAGATACGCAGTATTTT.

This clonotype was found a few times. The chain employs TRBV29-1 and TRBJ2-1; D unresolved. Germline loops: CDR1 SQVTM, CDR2 ANQGSEA. The CDR3 is 15 amino acids. The germline V and J ends were trimmed by 2 bases and 5 bases, with 16 bases remaining between them. The CDR3 loop reads CSVESGLKANNEQFF. CDR3 nucleotide sequence: TGCAGCGTTGAATCGGGTTTAAAGGCAAACAATGAGCAGTTCTTC.

In its sample, this clonotype was seen many times. This chain uses TRBV3-1 with TRBJ2-2, with a possible D match to TRBD2 (5 bases). The CDR3 has 16 residues. The germline V gene encodes CDR1 LGHDT and CDR2 YNNKEL (reference sequence). V lost 4 bases to trimming and J lost 1 base, with 13 bases between them. In nucleotides, the CDR3 is TGTGCCAGCAGCCTCCCACTAGTCGGGAACACCGGGGAGCTGTTTTTT. Amino acid sequence: CASSLPLVGNTGELFF. Full variable domain (rest looked up from reference TRBV3-1 and TRBJ2-2): DTAVSQTPKYLVTQMGNDKSIKCEQNLGHDTMYWYKQDSKKFLKIMFSYNNKELIINETVPNRFSPKSPDKAHLNLHINSLELGDSAVYFCASSLPLVGNTGELFFGEGSRLTVL.

This rearrangement joins TRBV20-1 to TRBJ2-7; D gene uncertain. Trimming shortened V by 0 bases and J by 0 bases, and 6 bases separated the two germline ends. Germline loops: CDR1 DFQATT, CDR2 SNEGSKA (reference sequence). The CDR3 is made up of 13 amino acids. The CDR3 sequence is CSARDGYSYEQYF. The CDR3 DNA is TGCAGTGCTAGAGATGGCTACTCCTACGAGCAGTACTTC.

This clonotype was recorded many times. The V gene is TRBV28, the J gene TRBJ2-6, with D hard to call. The germline V and J ends were trimmed by 0 bases and 2 bases, with 8 bases remaining between them. CDR3 length: 16 amino acids. CDR1 is MDHEN, CDR2 SYDVKM, per germline. CDR3: CASSLWGKAGANVLTF. CDR3 bases: TGTGCCAGCAGTTTATGGGGTAAAGCTGGGGCCAACGTCCTGACTTTC.

The V and J genes are TRBV20-1 and TRBJ1-5; D not certain. The CDR3 length is 14 residues. The germline CDR1 and CDR2 sequences are DFQATT and SNEGSKA (reference sequence). The germline V and J ends were trimmed by 0 bases and 1 base, with 7 bases remaining between them. CDR3 DNA: TGCAGTGCTAGAGATGGAGAGAGCAATCAGCCCCAGCATTTT. It yields the protein CSARDGESNQPQHF.

This chain joins TRBV11-3 and TRBJ2-1, with 11 bases aligning to TRBD2. This CDR3 contains 17 residues. V gave up 0 bases and J gave up 6 bases; unmatched junction bases: 7. CDR1 is SGHNT and CDR2 is YENEEA in the germline V gene. DNA for the CDR3: TGTGCCAGCAGCTTAGATCAGACTAGCGGGGCGCTCAATGAGCAGTTCTTC. This gives the protein CASSLDQTSGALNEQFF.

By sample fraction, this clonotype is medium-sized. This chain connects TRBV5-1 to TRBJ2-7; 7 nucleotides match TRBD1. V lost 1 base, J lost 0 bases, and 7 bases stayed unmatched. Germline-derived CDR1 and CDR2 are SGHRS and YFSETQ. This CDR3 comprises 16 residues. The CDR3 sequence is CASSLKGQGDSYEQYF. As DNA, the CDR3 is TGCGCCAGCAGCTTGAAAGGTCAGGGGGACTCCTACGAGCAGTACTTC.

Ten or more counts support this clonotype. This rearrangement joins TRBV28 to TRBJ1-5, with D unresolved. V lost 3 bases and J lost 3, with 9 bases in between. Germline CDR1 MDHEN, CDR2 SYDVKM. The CDR3 contains 14 residues. CDR3 nucleotide sequence: TGTGCCAGCAGTTTTCGGGGTTCCAATCAGCCCCAGCATTTT. It is translated as CASSFRGSNQPQHF.

This clonotype was observed many times. This chain uses TRBV29-1 with TRBJ1-2; 7 bases line up with TRBD1. This CDR3 contains 13 residues. The germline V gene encodes CDR1 SQVTM and CDR2 ANQGSEA. With V trimmed by 6 bases and J by 6 bases, 10 bases remained unmatched. For the CDR3, the DNA is TGCAGCGTCGGGGCGACAGGGAAGGATGGCTACACCTTC. It specifies CSVGATGKDGYTF.

This clonotype was counted ten times or more. V and J are TRBV12-3 or TRBV12-4 and TRBJ2-5; D may correspond to TRBD1 or TRBD2 (5 bases each). CDR3 size: 14 residues. The germline V and J ends were trimmed by 3 bases and 5 bases, with 13 bases remaining between them. The CDR3 sequence: CASSLGIRDETQYF. As DNA, the CDR3 is TGTGCCAGCAGTTTGGGCATACGGGACGAGACCCAGTACTTC.

The chain recombines TRBV30 with TRBJ1-1; D call uncertain. V was shortened by 4 bases and J by 10 bases, with 16 bases between the two germline ends. The CDR3 is 12 amino acids. CDR1 is GTSNPN and CDR2 is SVGIG in the germline V gene (reference sequence). In DNA, the CDR3 is TGTGCCTGGAACCGGGATTCATCGCGAGCTTTCTTT. Its protein is CAWNRDSSRAFF.

Remarks on this clonotype: A much larger clone differs from this one at a single base, so this may be a read error. The V call is TRBV4-1, the J call TRBJ1-3; D is unresolved. The CDR3 runs 13 residues. The germline V gene encodes CDR1 MGHRA and CDR2 YSYEKL. Here the CDR3 reads CATSNLNGNAIYF. The DNA of the CDR3 is TGCGCCACCTCAAACTTAAATGGAAACGCCATATATTTT.

This clonotype was picked up many times. The chain is built from TRBV20-1 and TRBJ1-2, with 8 bases that match TRBD1. CDR1 is DFQATT and CDR2 is SNEGSKA in the germline V gene (reference sequence). Trimming removed 1 base from V and 8 bases from J; junction bases left unmatched: 3. The CDR3 is 12 residues long. The CDR3 spells CSARGRDRGYTF. The CDR3 DNA follows: TGCAGTGCTAGAGGGAGGGACAGGGGCTACACCTTC.